This is a list of T cell receptor beta chains from one sample in a study of identical twins. Each CDR3 protein is one row after TCRdb ran MiXCR on the 5' RACE reads. Here the sample spans about 890,000 distinct CDR3 sequences, roughly 12% being singletons. These data were likewise used in another study, on yellow fever vaccine responses in identical twins.

What was sequenced was PBMCs. The receptor set was obtained from a young woman in good health. CDR3s include the opening cysteine and the closing phenylalanine or tryptophan. The order of the fields is J gene, clone size, V gene, CDR3 length, D gene, CDR3 protein, CDR3 DNA. D genes are given only for firm matches. Part of the rows lack a size; the others show once, few, many or a class for expanded clones.

j_gene: TRBJ1-1; abundance: many; v_gene: TRBV12-3/TRBV12-4; len: 12; d_gene: .; CDR3aa: CASSFRDNEAFF; CDR3nt: TGTGCCAGCAGTTTCCGGGACAATGAAGCTTTCTTT
j_gene: TRBJ2-1; abundance: .; v_gene: TRBV11-3; len: 15; d_gene: TRBD1; CDR3aa: CASSHGTGPLNEQFF; CDR3nt: TGTGCCAGCAGCCACGGGACAGGACCTCTCAATGAGCAGTTCTTC
j_gene: TRBJ1-2; abundance: few; v_gene: TRBV5-8; len: 14; d_gene: TRBD1; CDR3aa: CASSLVDRGLGYTF; CDR3nt: TGTGCCAGCAGCTTGGTTGACAGGGGCTTGGGCTACACCTTC
j_gene: TRBJ2-7; abundance: .; v_gene: TRBV3-1; len: 14; d_gene: TRBD2; CDR3aa: CASGGGTSGYEQYF; CDR3nt: TGTGCCAGCGGGGGCGGGACTAGCGGCTACGAGCAGTACTTC
j_gene: TRBJ2-1; abundance: .; v_gene: TRBV7-6; len: 15; d_gene: .; CDR3aa: CASSSASAGYNEQFF; CDR3nt: TGTGCCAGCAGCTCGGCCTCGGCGGGGTACAATGAGCAGTTCTTC
j_gene: TRBJ1-1; abundance: .; v_gene: TRBV4-1; len: 14; d_gene: .; CDR3aa: CASSQSLSGTEAFF; CDR3nt: TGCGCCAGCAGCCAGTCTCTCTCGGGCACTGAAGCTTTCTTT
j_gene: TRBJ1-2; abundance: few; v_gene: TRBV6-1; len: 14; d_gene: TRBD1; CDR3aa: CASSRTGGARGYTF; CDR3nt: TGTGCCAGCAGTCGGACAGGGGGGGCGAGAGGCTACACCTTC
j_gene: TRBJ1-2; abundance: .; v_gene: TRBV29-1; len: 15; d_gene: TRBD1; CDR3aa: CSDSSRDRGYYGYTF; CDR3nt: TGCAGTGACTCGTCCCGGGACAGGGGGTACTATGGCTACACCTTC
j_gene: TRBJ2-5; abundance: few; v_gene: TRBV15; len: 16; d_gene: .; CDR3aa: CATSSPLGGHQETQYF; CDR3nt: TGTGCCACCAGCAGTCCCCTCGGGGGTCACCAAGAGACCCAGTACTTC
j_gene: TRBJ1-5; abundance: many; v_gene: TRBV12-3/TRBV12-4; len: 16; d_gene: TRBD1; CDR3aa: CASSLGAGQGVQPQHF; CDR3nt: TGTGCCAGCAGTTTAGGGGCGGGACAGGGGGTTCAGCCCCAGCATTTT
j_gene: TRBJ2-7; abundance: .; v_gene: TRBV28; len: 12; d_gene: TRBD2; CDR3aa: CASVGLADEQYF; CDR3nt: TGTGCCAGCGTCGGACTAGCCGACGAGCAGTACTTC
j_gene: TRBJ1-1; abundance: few; v_gene: TRBV10-3; len: 15; d_gene: .; CDR3aa: CAISELEGVNTEAFF; CDR3nt: TGTGCCATCAGTGAATTGGAGGGTGTAAACACTGAAGCTTTCTTT
j_gene: TRBJ2-2; abundance: many; v_gene: TRBV4-2; len: 17; d_gene: TRBD2; CDR3aa: CASSQASGRGVPGELFF; CDR3nt: TGTGCCAGCAGCCAGGCTAGCGGGAGAGGGGTTCCCGGGGAGCTGTTTTTT
j_gene: TRBJ2-1; abundance: many; v_gene: TRBV10-3; len: 16; d_gene: TRBD2; CDR3aa: CAISESGLAGDNEQFF; CDR3nt: TGTGCCATCAGTGAGTCTGGACTAGCGGGAGACAATGAGCAGTTCTTC
j_gene: TRBJ1-1; abundance: many; v_gene: TRBV20-1; len: 14; d_gene: .; CDR3aa: CSARVPGRNTEAFF; CDR3nt: TGCAGTGCTAGAGTTCCCGGCAGAAACACTGAAGCTTTCTTT
j_gene: TRBJ1-3; abundance: .; v_gene: TRBV4-1; len: 17; d_gene: .; CDR3aa: CASSQPGPQSSGNTIYF; CDR3nt: TGCGCCAGCAGCCAGCCGGGTCCCCAAAGCTCTGGAAACACCATATATTTT
j_gene: TRBJ1-1; abundance: many; v_gene: TRBV6-6; len: 13; d_gene: .; CDR3aa: CASSLRAGSEAFF; CDR3nt: TGTGCCAGCAGTTTACGAGCGGGGTCTGAAGCTTTCTTT
j_gene: TRBJ1-1; abundance: .; v_gene: TRBV5-1; len: 15; d_gene: .; CDR3aa: CASRNLDRQNTEAFF; CDR3nt: TGCGCCAGCAGGAACCTGGACAGACAGAACACTGAAGCTTTCTTT
j_gene: TRBJ2-1; abundance: many; v_gene: TRBV3-1; len: 16; d_gene: .; CDR3aa: CASSPGPAQKYNEQFF; CDR3nt: TGTGCCAGCAGCCCCGGACCAGCCCAAAAATACAATGAGCAGTTCTTC
j_gene: TRBJ2-1; abundance: few; v_gene: TRBV4-1; len: 15; d_gene: .; CDR3aa: CASSQGPGSGNEQFF; CDR3nt: TGCGCCAGCAGCCAAGGCCCGGGTAGCGGCAATGAGCAGTTCTTC
j_gene: TRBJ2-7; abundance: few; v_gene: TRBV2; len: 17; d_gene: TRBD2; CDR3aa: CASSLVLAVRQSYEQYF; CDR3nt: TGTGCCAGCAGTTTGGTCCTAGCGGTCAGGCAGTCCTACGAGCAGTACTTC
j_gene: TRBJ1-1; abundance: few; v_gene: TRBV5-1; len: 15; d_gene: .; CDR3aa: CASSLYGQLNTEAFF; CDR3nt: TGCGCCAGCAGCTTATACGGACAGCTGAACACTGAAGCTTTCTTT
j_gene: TRBJ2-5; abundance: .; v_gene: TRBV4-2; len: 17; d_gene: TRBD2; CDR3aa: CASSQDSSGAYQETQYF; CDR3nt: TGTGCCAGCAGCCAAGATAGTAGCGGGGCCTACCAAGAGACCCAGTACTTC
j_gene: TRBJ2-2; abundance: .; v_gene: TRBV20-1; len: 21; d_gene: .; CDR3aa: CSARKYSTSGGITNTGELFFF; CDR3nt: .
j_gene: TRBJ1-1; abundance: .; v_gene: TRBV6-5; len: 15; d_gene: .; CDR3aa: CASSYGITANTEAFF; CDR3nt: TGTGCCAGCAGTTATGGCATTACGGCAAACACTGAAGCTTTCTTT
j_gene: TRBJ2-1; abundance: .; v_gene: TRBV12-3/TRBV12-4; len: 15; d_gene: TRBD2; CDR3aa: CASSSQRGRNNEQFF; CDR3nt: TGTGCCAGCAGTTCCCAGCGGGGGAGAAACAATGAGCAGTTCTTC
j_gene: TRBJ2-2; abundance: .; v_gene: TRBV4-1; len: 16; d_gene: .; CDR3aa: CASSQEMRGTTGELFF; CDR3nt: TGCGCCAGCAGCCAAGAAATGCGGGGCACCACCGGGGAGCTGTTTTTT
j_gene: TRBJ2-2; abundance: many; v_gene: TRBV7-9; len: 15; d_gene: .; CDR3aa: CASSADRRNTGELFF; CDR3nt: TGTGCCAGCAGCGCAGACAGGAGGAACACCGGGGAGCTGTTTTTT
j_gene: TRBJ2-1; abundance: .; v_gene: TRBV11-3; len: 14; d_gene: TRBD1; CDR3aa: CASAGQGAGNEQFF; CDR3nt: TGTGCCAGCGCTGGGCAGGGGGCAGGTAATGAGCAGTTCTTC
j_gene: TRBJ2-5; abundance: few; v_gene: TRBV20-1; len: 15; d_gene: .; CDR3aa: CSATRLAGATETQYF; CDR3nt: TGCAGTGCGACGCGACTAGCAGGGGCGACAGAGACCCAGTACTTC
j_gene: TRBJ2-2; abundance: many; v_gene: TRBV3-1; len: 18; d_gene: TRBD2; CDR3aa: CASSPVFLSGSNTGELFF; CDR3nt: TGTGCCAGCAGCCCTGTCTTCCTCAGCGGGAGCAACACCGGGGAGCTGTTTTTT
j_gene: TRBJ2-3; abundance: .; v_gene: TRBV3-1; len: 14; d_gene: TRBD2; CDR3aa: CASSQAGLADTQYF; CDR3nt: TGTGCCAGCAGCCAAGCTGGACTAGCTGATACGCAGTATTTT
j_gene: TRBJ2-5; abundance: .; v_gene: TRBV2; len: 13; d_gene: .; CDR3aa: CASSGETGTAQYF; CDR3nt: TGTGCCAGCAGTGGGGAGACAGGTACGGCCCAGTACTTC
j_gene: TRBJ2-1; abundance: many; v_gene: TRBV4-1; len: 15; d_gene: .; CDR3aa: CASSPTGLPYNEQFF; CDR3nt: TGCGCCAGCAGCCCTACAGGGCTTCCTTACAATGAGCAGTTCTTC
j_gene: TRBJ2-1; abundance: .; v_gene: TRBV4-2; len: 15; d_gene: .; CDR3aa: CASSQEIGTMGEQFF; CDR3nt: TGTGCCAGCAGCCAAGAGATCGGGACCATGGGTGAGCAGTTCTTC
j_gene: TRBJ1-2; abundance: few; v_gene: TRBV5-6; len: 14; d_gene: .; CDR3aa: CASSPFGGAYGYTF; CDR3nt: TGTGCCAGCAGCCCGTTCGGCGGTGCCTATGGCTACACCTTC
j_gene: TRBJ2-5; abundance: few; v_gene: TRBV6-2/TRBV6-3; len: 17; d_gene: TRBD2; CDR3aa: CASSSGVAGGPRETQYF; CDR3nt: TGTGCCAGCAGTTCCGGGGTAGCGGGGGGGCCGAGAGAGACCCAGTACTTC
j_gene: TRBJ1-5; abundance: many; v_gene: TRBV4-1; len: 15; d_gene: .; CDR3aa: CASSQDPVGSQPQHF; CDR3nt: TGCGCCAGCAGCCAAGATCCGGTGGGTAGCCAGCCCCAGCATTTT
j_gene: TRBJ2-5; abundance: .; v_gene: TRBV5-1; len: 14; d_gene: TRBD2; CDR3aa: CASSEISGTGTQYF; CDR3nt: TGCGCCAGCAGCGAAATTAGCGGGACCGGGACCCAGTACTTC
j_gene: TRBJ2-1; abundance: .; v_gene: TRBV7-8; len: 17; d_gene: TRBD2; CDR3aa: CASSLEPSGRYANEQFF; CDR3nt: TGTGCCAGCAGCTTAGAGCCTAGCGGGAGGTATGCCAATGAGCAGTTCTTC
j_gene: TRBJ2-1; abundance: many; v_gene: TRBV12-3/TRBV12-4; len: 13; d_gene: TRBD2; CDR3aa: CASVLAGVNEQFF; CDR3nt: TGTGCCAGCGTCCTAGCGGGAGTAAATGAGCAGTTCTTC
j_gene: TRBJ1-6; abundance: .; v_gene: TRBV27; len: 15; d_gene: .; CDR3aa: CASRSGQGRNSPLHF; CDR3nt: TGTGCCAGCAGATCGGGACAAGGGCGGAATTCACCCCTCCACTTT
j_gene: TRBJ1-6; abundance: .; v_gene: TRBV6-4; len: 13; d_gene: .; CDR3aa: CASSEGPNSPLHF; CDR3nt: TGTGCCAGCAGCGAGGGGCCTAATTCACCCCTCCACTTT
j_gene: TRBJ2-5; abundance: few; v_gene: TRBV25-1; len: 15; d_gene: TRBD1; CDR3aa: CASSDWTGGGETQYF; CDR3nt: TGTGCCAGCAGTGACTGGACAGGGGGTGGGGAGACCCAGTACTTC
j_gene: TRBJ1-1; abundance: many; v_gene: TRBV5-1; len: 15; d_gene: TRBD1; CDR3aa: CASRKTGGAETEAFF; CDR3nt: TGCGCCAGCAGGAAGACAGGGGGCGCGGAAACTGAAGCTTTCTTT
j_gene: TRBJ1-1; abundance: few; v_gene: TRBV28; len: 15; d_gene: TRBD1; CDR3aa: CASSHRTGLNTEAFF; CDR3nt: TGTGCCAGCAGCCACCGGACAGGGTTGAACACTGAAGCTTTCTTT